This paragraph reports one TCR beta chain. V gave up 6 bases and J gave up 4 bases; unmatched junction bases: 13. The CDR3 is 16 amino acids. Germline V gene sequence: CDR1 KGHSH, CDR2 LQKENI. Authors' processing steps: Reference gene primer amplification gave nucleated cell count estimates. Sequenced by immunoSEQ multiplex PCR; TCRdb stores in-frame clones only, minus some. V and J calls plus clone size are reproduced from that table; the DNA served to infer D and trimming. The data hold more than 400,000 clones, with less than 95% observed a single time. The source of the sample is a study of blood T cell repertoires in COVID-19. Study context: Both acute and convalescent COVID-19 samples were obtained from the United States, Italy and Spain.

Categorization into cohorts depended on clinical history that participants reported. Resolution of symptoms, clearance, or two negative PCRs was present in recovered Cohort 3 donors. The specimen sequenced was PBMCs or T cells enriched from blood (not recorded which). This chain uses TRBV18 with TRBJ1-1; TRBD1 matches 8 bases. The receptor was isolated from a man between 18 and 35 years old who had recovered from COVID-19. CDR3 loop: CASSPLSQGAGTEAFF. The CDR3 bases are TGTGCCAGCTCCCCTCTATCGCAGGGGGCGGGCACTGAAGCTTTCTTT.